This TCR beta chain was documented in a study of T cell repertoires in cytomegalovirus infection (dated by TCRdb to 2018 to 2020). With respect to the entire study: Donor HLA type was relevant to the analysis, as public TCR beta signatures indicated carriage of CMV infection together with the matching HLA type. General study outcomes and caveats: In the ex vivo response, HLA-C-restricted CMV-specific TCR beta clonotypes were dominant, and in two of eight donors the single most frequent clonotype came from this HLA-C-restricted group. Carriers of CMV infection plus the relevant HLA type were discriminated by the cumulative frequency of public TCR beta family members in the study cohort and in an independent roughly 350-donor cohort.

The run used an Illumina HiSeq 1500. Using fastp at Q25 and MiXCR, TCRdb reprocessed the public reads and kept productive beta chains. Rows with one shared CDR3 protein collapse into an entry with the most common genes and DNA. For this sample there are roughly 500,000 distinct CDR3 sequences; 16% appear just once. Together, the top ten hold about 24% of the sample. This clonotype has ten or more counts. It has no known antigen specificity. Base quality data are lacking; no much larger clone is found one base away. After removal of 4 bases from V and 2 bases from J, the junction retains 6 bases not matched to a gene. Reading from cysteine to phenylalanine, the CDR3 counts 15 amino acids. Just the 45-base CDR3 DNA is kept, in frame starting at base 1. For CDR1 and CDR2, the germline V gene lists SGHVS and FQNEAQ.

The TCR originated in a human donor in good health (CMV status not recorded). Some clones in this sample may be carry-over from other donors' samples. Sequenced: CD8+ T cells from PBMCs. Recombination linked TRBV7-8 to TRBJ2-5; 8 middle bases align to TRBD1. The CDR3 region has the sequence CASSSGTGIQETQYF. The bases read TGTGCCAGCAGCTCCGGGACAGGCATTCAAGAGACCCAGTACTTC.